This T cell receptor beta chain stems from a study of shared clonotypes between healthy human individuals. TCRdb's table, derived via immunoSEQ multiplex PCR, lists solely in-frame clones and lacks some. The sample shows hundreds of thousands of clones, 95% to 98% of them seen only once. Germline CDR1 and CDR2: SGDLS and YYNGEE. The junction had 7 bases not matched to a gene; V was cut back by 4 bases and J by 4 bases. CDR3 size: 14 residues. Study-wide results and limits: Non-shared clonotypes had lower generation probabilities than clonotypes shared by all four sorted-subset donors.

Regarding this clone: What it binds is not known.

Naive CD8 cells were CD45RO-negative, positively selected for CCR7, excluding terminally differentiated effector memory CD45RA+ cells. The donors, all of them Caucasian adults, lived in Nashville, Tennessee. The sequenced material came from naive CD8+ T cells sorted from blood. The chain combines TRBV9 with TRBJ2-7; 8 bases match TRBD2. The receptor's source is a man aged 30-40 years in good health. CDR3 sequence: CASSLGGGSYEQYF. The CDR3 bases are TGTGCCAGCAGCCTAGGCGGGGGGTCGTACGAGCAGTACTTC.